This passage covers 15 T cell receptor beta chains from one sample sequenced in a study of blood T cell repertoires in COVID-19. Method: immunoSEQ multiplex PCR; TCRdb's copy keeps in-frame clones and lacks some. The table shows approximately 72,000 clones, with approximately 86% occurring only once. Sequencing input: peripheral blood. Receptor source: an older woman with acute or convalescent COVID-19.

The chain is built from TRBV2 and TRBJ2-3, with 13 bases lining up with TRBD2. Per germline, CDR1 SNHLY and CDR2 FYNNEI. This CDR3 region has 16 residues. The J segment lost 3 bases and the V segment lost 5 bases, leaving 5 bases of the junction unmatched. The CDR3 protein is CASSKLAGGATDTQYF. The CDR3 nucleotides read TGTGCCAGCAGTAAACTAGCGGGGGGGGCTACAGATACGCAGTATTTT.

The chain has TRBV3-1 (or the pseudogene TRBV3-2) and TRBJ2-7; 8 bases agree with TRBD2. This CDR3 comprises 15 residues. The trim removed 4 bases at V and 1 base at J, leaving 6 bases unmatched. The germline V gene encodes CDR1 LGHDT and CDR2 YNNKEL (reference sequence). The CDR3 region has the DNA TGTGCCAGCAGCCGAGAGACTAGCGCGTCCTACGAGCAGTACTTC. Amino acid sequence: CASSRETSASYEQYF.

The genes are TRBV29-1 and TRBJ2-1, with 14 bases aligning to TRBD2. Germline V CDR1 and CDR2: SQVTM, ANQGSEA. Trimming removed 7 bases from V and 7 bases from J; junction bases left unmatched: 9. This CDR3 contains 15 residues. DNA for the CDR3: TGCAGCGGCCGGCAGACTAGCGGGGGGGCTAATGAGCAGTTCTTC. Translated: CSGRQTSGGANEQFF.

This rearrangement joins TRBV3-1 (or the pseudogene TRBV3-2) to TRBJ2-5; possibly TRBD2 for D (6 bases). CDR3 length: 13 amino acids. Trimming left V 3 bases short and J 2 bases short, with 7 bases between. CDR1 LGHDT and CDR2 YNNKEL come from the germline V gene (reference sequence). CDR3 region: CASSHSGQETQYF. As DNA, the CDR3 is TGTGCCAGCAGCCACAGCGGGCAAGAGACCCAGTACTTC.

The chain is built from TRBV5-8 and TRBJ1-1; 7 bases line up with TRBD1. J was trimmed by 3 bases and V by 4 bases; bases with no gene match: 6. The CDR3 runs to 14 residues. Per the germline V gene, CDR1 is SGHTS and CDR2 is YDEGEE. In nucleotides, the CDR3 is TGTGCCAGCAGCGTAGAAAGGGGGCACACTGAAGCTTTCTTT. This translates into CASSVERGHTEAFF. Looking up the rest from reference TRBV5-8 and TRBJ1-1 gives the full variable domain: EAGVTQSPTHLIKTRGQQATLRCSPISGHTSVYWYQQALGLGLQFLLWYDEGEERNRGNFPPRFSGRQFPNYSSELNVNALELEDSALYLCASSVERGHTEAFFGQGTRLTVV.

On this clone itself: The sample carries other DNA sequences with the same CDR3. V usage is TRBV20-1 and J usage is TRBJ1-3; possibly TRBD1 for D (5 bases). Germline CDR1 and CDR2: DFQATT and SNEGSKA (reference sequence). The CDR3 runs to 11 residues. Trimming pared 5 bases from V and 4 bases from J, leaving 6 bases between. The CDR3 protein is CSAGGGNTIYF. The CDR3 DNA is TGCAGTGCTGGGGGGGGAAACACCATATATTTT.

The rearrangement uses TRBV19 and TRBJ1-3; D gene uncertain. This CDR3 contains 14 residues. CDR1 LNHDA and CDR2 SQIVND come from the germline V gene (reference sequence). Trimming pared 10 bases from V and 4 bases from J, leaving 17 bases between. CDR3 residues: CATINRESGNTIYF. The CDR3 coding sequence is TGTGCCACCATAAATCGGGAAAGCGGAAACACCATATATTTT. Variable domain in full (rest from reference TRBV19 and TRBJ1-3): DGGITQSPKYLFRKEGQNVTLSCEQNLNHDAMYWYRQDPGQGLRLIYYSQIVNDFQKGDIAEGYSVSREKKESFPLTVTSAQKNPTAFYLCATINRESGNTIYFGEGSWLTVV.

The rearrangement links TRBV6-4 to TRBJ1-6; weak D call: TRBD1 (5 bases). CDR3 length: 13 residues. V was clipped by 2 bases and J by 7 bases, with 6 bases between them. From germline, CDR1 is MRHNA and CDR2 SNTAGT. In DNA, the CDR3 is TGTGCCAGCAGTGACACAGGCAATTCACCCCTCCACTTT. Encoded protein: CASSDTGNSPLHF.

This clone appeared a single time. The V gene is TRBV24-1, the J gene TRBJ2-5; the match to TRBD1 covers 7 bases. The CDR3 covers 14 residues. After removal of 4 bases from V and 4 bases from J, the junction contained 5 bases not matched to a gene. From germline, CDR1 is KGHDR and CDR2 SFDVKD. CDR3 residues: CATSEGTALETQYF. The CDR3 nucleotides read TGTGCCACCAGTGAGGGGACAGCACTAGAGACCCAGTACTTC.

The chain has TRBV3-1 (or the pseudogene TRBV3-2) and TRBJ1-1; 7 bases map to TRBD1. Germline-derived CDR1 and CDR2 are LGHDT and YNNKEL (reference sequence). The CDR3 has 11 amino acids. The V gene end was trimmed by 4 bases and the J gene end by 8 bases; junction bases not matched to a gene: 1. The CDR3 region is CASSLDREAFF. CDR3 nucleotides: TGTGCCAGCAGCCTGGACAGGGAAGCTTTCTTT.

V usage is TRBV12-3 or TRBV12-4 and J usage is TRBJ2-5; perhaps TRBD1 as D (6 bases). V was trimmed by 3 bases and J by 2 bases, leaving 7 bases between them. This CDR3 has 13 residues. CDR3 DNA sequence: TGTGCCAGCAGTTTCCAGGGGCAAGAGACCCAGTACTTC. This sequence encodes CASSFQGQETQYF.

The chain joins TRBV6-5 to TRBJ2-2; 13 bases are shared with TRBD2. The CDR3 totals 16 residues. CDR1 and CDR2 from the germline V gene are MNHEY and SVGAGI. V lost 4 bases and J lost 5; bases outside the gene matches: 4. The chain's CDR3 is CASSSLAGGQTGELFF. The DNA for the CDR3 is TGTGCCAGCAGTTCACTAGCGGGGGGGCAGACCGGGGAGCTGTTTTTT.

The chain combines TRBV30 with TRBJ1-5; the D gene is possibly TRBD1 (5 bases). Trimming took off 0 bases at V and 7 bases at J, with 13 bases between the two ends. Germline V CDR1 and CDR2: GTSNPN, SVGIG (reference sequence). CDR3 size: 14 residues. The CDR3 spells CAWSVGGAGQPQHF. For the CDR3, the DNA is TGTGCCTGGAGTGTAGGAGGGGCAGGGCAGCCCCAGCATTTT.

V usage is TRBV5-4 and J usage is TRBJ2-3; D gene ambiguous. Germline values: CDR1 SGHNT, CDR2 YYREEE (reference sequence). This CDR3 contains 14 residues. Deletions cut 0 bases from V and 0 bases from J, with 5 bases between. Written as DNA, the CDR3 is TGTGCCAGCAGCTTGGCCTCCAGCACAGATACGCAGTATTTT. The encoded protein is CASSLASSTDTQYF. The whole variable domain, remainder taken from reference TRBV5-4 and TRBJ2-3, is ETGVTQSPTHLIKTRGQQVTLRCSSQSGHNTVSWYQQALGQGPQFIFQYYREEENGRGNFPPRFSGLQFPNYSSELNVNALELDDSALYLCASSLASSTDTQYFGPGTRLTVL.

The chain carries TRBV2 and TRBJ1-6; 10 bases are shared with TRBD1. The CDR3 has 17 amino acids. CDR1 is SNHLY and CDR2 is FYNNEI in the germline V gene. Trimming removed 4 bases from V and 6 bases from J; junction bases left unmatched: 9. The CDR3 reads CASSVDRGRGANSPLHF. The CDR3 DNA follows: TGTGCCAGCAGTGTAGACAGGGGGCGTGGGGCTAATTCACCCCTCCACTTT.